This TCR beta chain came from a study of cytomegalovirus exposure and HLA in healthy donors. To note about this clone: The antigen remains unidentified.

Study outcomes and limitations: The study designated 150 or so TCR beta chains cytomegalovirus-associated. Sequencing depth across donors, presence/absence analyses assumed, was roughly uniform.

The primer mix had 60 Vbeta and 13 Jbeta primers. The table came from immunoSEQ multiplex PCR; TCRdb's copy has only in-frame clones and leaves some out. This table holds some 270,000 clones, roughly 80% found once. With 0 bases removed from V and 3 bases from J, the gap between germline ends came to 8 bases. The CDR3 runs to 15 residues. Germline CDR1 and CDR2: MNHNY and SVGAGI (reference sequence). Sample: PBMCs. This TCR was recovered from a girl aged 2 to 9 in good health and CMV-seronegative. The V gene is TRBV6-6, the J gene TRBJ1-4; D may be TRBD1 (5 bases). The DNA of the CDR3 is TGTGCCAGCAGTTACTCCGGACACCCTAATGAAAAACTGTTTTTT. The encoded protein is CASSYSGHPNEKLFF.